The source of this T cell receptor (beta chain) is a study of metastatic and nonmetastatic thyroid tumors. Study-wide background: Peripheral blood and tumor or nodule samples from malignant and benign thyroid patients were compared. Study observations and caveats: The study reportedly found significantly higher TCR beta diversity in malignant thyroid tumors than benign nodules, in blood and tumor.

Original methodology: It was from CDR3 differences across clinicopathological groups that a distant-metastasis classifier for papillary thyroid cancer was built. Through MiXCR, TCRdb re-clonotyped the PCR reads. V and J calls and clone size were set by TCRdb, not the authors. The sample contains roughly 64,000 clones, more than 3.5% of which appear only once. V was clipped by 6 bases and J by 17 bases, with 28 bases between them. CDR3 size: 15 residues. CDR1 and CDR2 from the germline V gene are LNHDA and SQIVND (reference sequence). All patients reached thyroid surgery having received no treatment beforehand. In the case of this clone: The antigen remains undetermined.

Sequencing input: blood. V usage is TRBV19 and J usage is TRBJ2-2, with D perhaps TRBD2 (7 bases). The sequence derives from a female donor with papillary thyroid cancer or a benign thyroid nodule (not recorded which). Some clones in this sample may be carry-over from other donors' samples. The CDR3 coding sequence is TGTGCCAGTAGGGCCGGGACATTTAACACCGGGGGGCTATTTTTT. It translates to CASRAGTFNTGGLFF.